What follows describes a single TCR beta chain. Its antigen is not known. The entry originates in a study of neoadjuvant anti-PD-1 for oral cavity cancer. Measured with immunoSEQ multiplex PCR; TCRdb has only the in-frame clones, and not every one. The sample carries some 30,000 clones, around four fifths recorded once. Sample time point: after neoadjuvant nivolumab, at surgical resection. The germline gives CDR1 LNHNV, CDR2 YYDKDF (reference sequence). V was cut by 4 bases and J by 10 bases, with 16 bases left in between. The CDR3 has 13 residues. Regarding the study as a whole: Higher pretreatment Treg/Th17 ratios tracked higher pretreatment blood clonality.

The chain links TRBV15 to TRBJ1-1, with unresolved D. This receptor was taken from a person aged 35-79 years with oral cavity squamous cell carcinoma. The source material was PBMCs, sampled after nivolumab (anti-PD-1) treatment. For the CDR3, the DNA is TGTGCCACCAGCACCGTGGAGGGAGGGAGAGCTTTCTTT. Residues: CATSTVEGGRAFF.